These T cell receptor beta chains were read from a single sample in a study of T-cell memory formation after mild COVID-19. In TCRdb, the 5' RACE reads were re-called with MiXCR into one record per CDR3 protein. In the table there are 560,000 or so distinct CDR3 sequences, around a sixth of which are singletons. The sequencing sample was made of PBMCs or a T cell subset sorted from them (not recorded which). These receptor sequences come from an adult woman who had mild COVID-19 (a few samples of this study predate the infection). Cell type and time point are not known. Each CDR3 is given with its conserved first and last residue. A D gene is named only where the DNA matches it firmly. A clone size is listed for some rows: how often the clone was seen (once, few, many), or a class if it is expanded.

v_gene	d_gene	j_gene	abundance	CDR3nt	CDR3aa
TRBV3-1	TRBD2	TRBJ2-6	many	TGTGCCAGCAGCCAAGTTGCGGGAGGGACACCTGGGGCCAACGTCCTGACTTTC	CASSQVAGGTPGANVLTF
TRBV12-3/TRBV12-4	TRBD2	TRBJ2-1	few	TGTGCCAGCAGTTTAGCGGCGGGAGGGCCCTACAATGAGCAGTTCTTC	CASSLAAGGPYNEQFF
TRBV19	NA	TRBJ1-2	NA	TGTGCCAGCTTAACCTGGGTCCATGGCTACACCTTC	CASLTWVHGYTF
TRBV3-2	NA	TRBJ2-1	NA	TGTGCCAGCAGCCAAGATTGGGCAGGGCTTTCGTACAATGAGCAGTTCTTC	CASSQDWAGLSYNEQFF
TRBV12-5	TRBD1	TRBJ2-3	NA	TGTGCTAGTGGTTTCGGGACAGGGCTTACAGATACGCAGTATTTT	CASGFGTGLTDTQYF
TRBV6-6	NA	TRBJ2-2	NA	TGTGCCAGCAGCTGGAGCGCCAGGGGTGCGAACACCGGGGAGCTGTTTTTT	CASSWSARGANTGELFF
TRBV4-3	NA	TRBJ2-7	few	TGCGCCAGCAGCACAGGGCCCCTGGGCTACGAGCAGTACTTC	CASSTGPLGYEQYF
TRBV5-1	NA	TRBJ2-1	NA	TGCGCCAGCAGCTTGGCCAACGCAGGCAACAGGAAGAATCGGCAGTTCTTC	CASSLANAGNRKNRQFF
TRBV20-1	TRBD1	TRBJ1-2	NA	TGCAGTGCTCTACAGGGGGAGGTGTGGGGCTACACCTTC	CSALQGEVWGYTF
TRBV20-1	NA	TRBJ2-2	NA	TGCAGTGCTAGAGATCTTATGGAGACCGGGGAGCTGTTTTTT	CSARDLMETGELFF
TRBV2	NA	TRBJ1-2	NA	TGTGCCAGCAGCCCCACCCGCTATGGCTACACCTTC	CASSPTRYGYTF
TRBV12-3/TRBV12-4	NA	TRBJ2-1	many	TGTGCCAGCACAACTCAGGGTAACACCTACAATGAGCAGTTCTTC	CASTTQGNTYNEQFF
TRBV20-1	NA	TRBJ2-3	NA	TGCAGTGCCCCCCCAGCGGATCATAGCACAGATACGCAGTATTTT	CSAPPADHSTDTQYF
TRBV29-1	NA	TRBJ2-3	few	TGCAGCGTTAGTGCAGGGAGCCCAGATACGCAGTATTTT	CSVSAGSPDTQYF
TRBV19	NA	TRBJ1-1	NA	TGTGCCACTAGAAAGGGGTCCTGGGGGAACACTGAAGCTTTCTTT	CATRKGSWGNTEAFF
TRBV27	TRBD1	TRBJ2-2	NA	TGTGCCAGTTCCTTTGGACAGGGGGTACCCGGGGAGCTGTTTTTT	CASSFGQGVPGELFF
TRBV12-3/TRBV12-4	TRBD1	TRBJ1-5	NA	TGTGCCAGCAGGGCGGGTCAGGACAGGGGCAATCAGCCCCAGCATTTT	CASRAGQDRGNQPQHF
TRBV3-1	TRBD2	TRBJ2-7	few	TGTGCCAGCACCCGGGGGGTAGCCTGGGACGAGCAGTACTTC	CASTRGVAWDEQYF
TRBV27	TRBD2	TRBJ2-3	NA	TGTGCCAGCAGTCCCAGACTAGCCACCACAGATACGCAGTATTTT	CASSPRLATTDTQYF
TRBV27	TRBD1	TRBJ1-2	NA	TGTGCCAGCAGATCCGGGACAGGGAACTATGGCTACACCTTC	CASRSGTGNYGYTF
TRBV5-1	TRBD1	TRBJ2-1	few	TGCGCCAGCAGCTTAGAGGCCACAGGGGATCACAATGAGCAGTTCTTC	CASSLEATGDHNEQFF
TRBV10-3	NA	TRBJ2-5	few	TGTGCCATCGGAGGACCGCGGGGTGAGACCCAGTACTTC	CAIGGPRGETQYF
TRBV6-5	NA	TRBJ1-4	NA	TGTGCCAGCAAGGCTGTCGGGAAGGGTGAAAAACTGTTTTTT	CASKAVGKGEKLFF
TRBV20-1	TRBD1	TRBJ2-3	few	TGCAGTGCTAGACAGACAGGGGGCGCAGCAGATACGCAGTATTTT	CSARQTGGAADTQYF
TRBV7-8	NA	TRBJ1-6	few	TGTGCCAGCGGGCGGCGGTATAATTCACCCCTCCACTTT	CASGRRYNSPLHF
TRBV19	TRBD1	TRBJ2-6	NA	TGTGCCAGTACCCTGAGGGGACAAAATAGGGACAGGAGCTCTGGGGCCAACGTCCTGACTTTC	CASTLRGQNRDRSSGANVLTF
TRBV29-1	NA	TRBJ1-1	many	TGCAGCGTTGATGGGGCGGGGATCACTGAAGCTTTCTTT	CSVDGAGITEAFF
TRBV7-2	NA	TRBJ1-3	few	TGTGCCAGCAGCTTACCCATCACCACAAACACCATATATTTT	CASSLPITTNTIYF
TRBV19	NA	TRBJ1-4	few	TGTGCCAGCGAAGAGGGGTTCGGTAATGAAAAACTGTTTTTT	CASEEGFGNEKLFF
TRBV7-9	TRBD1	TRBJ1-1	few	TGTGCCAGCAGCTTATTCGGGGACAGGGAACCCAACACTGAAGCTTTCTTT	CASSLFGDREPNTEAFF
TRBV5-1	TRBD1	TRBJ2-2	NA	TGCGCCAGCAGCTTAGTCGACAGGGAAGGGGAGCTGTTTTTT	CASSLVDREGELFF
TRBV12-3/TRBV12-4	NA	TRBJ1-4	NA	TGTGCCAGCGGCAGGGGAATCGAAAAACTGTTTTTT	CASGRGIEKLFF
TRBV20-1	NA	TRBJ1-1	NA	TGCAGTTTAATAAAACGGGGCACTGAAGCTTTCTTT	CSLIKRGTEAFF
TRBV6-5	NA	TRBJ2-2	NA	TGTGCCAGCAGCCCAGGGACCATCACCGGGGAGCTGATTTTT	CASSPGTITGELIF
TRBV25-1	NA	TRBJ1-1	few	TGTGCCAGCAGTGGGACTCTGCCTGAAGCTTTCTTT	CASSGTLPEAFF
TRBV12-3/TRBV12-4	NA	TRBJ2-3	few	TGTGCCAGCAGTTTAGCCTATCGGGTGACAGATACGCAGTATTTT	CASSLAYRVTDTQYF
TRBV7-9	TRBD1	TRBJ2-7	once	TGTGCCAGCAGCCATCCCCGGGACAGACCCGAGCAGTACTTC	CASSHPRDRPEQYF
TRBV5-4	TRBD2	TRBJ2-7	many	TGTGCCAGCAGCTTGGCAGTTGGGAGGGGACCAGCCTACGAGCAGTACTTC	CASSLAVGRGPAYEQYF
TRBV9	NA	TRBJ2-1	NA	TGTGCCAGCAGCGTAGATGGTTTAACCTACAATGAGCAGTTCTTC	CASSVDGLTYNEQFF
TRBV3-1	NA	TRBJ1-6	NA	TGTGCCAGCAGCCAAGATCTAGGGGTGATTGGGGGTTCACCCCTCCACTTT	CASSQDLGVIGGSPLHF
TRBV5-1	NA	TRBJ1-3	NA	TGCGCCAGCAGCTTTCAGGGCCGAGAATCTGGAAACACCATATATTTT	CASSFQGRESGNTIYF
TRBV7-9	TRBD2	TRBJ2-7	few	TGTGCCAGCAAGGACGGGACTAGCGCTCCGCTCGGCCACGAGCAGTACTTC	CASKDGTSAPLGHEQYF